The 22 T cell receptor beta chains below come from one sample, sequenced in a study of regulatory T cells in long-lasting Graves disease. Sequencing libraries for TCR beta were prepared with iRepertoire HTBI primers and Arm-PCR of CDR3 regions. From the multiplex PCR reads, TCRdb called clonotypes with MiXCR, one entry per CDR3 protein. The table includes roughly 610,000 distinct CDR3 sequences, roughly 16% detected once. The sample's time point: newly diagnosed GD, antithyroid drugs for less than 3 months. After RNA was extracted from PBMCs, the TCR library was made from it. This sample was shared with a second study, whose subject was T cells in Graves' hyperthyroidism and ophthalmopathy.

This specimen consisted of peripheral blood mononuclear cells (PBMCs), obtained at new diagnosis, from a patient treated with antithyroid drugs. The receptors stem from a woman aged 25 to 39 with Graves disease.

Many counts were recorded for this clonotype. V gene TRBV28 combines with J gene TRBJ1-2; D may be TRBD1 (6 bases). There are 15 residues in the CDR3. CDR1 and CDR2 from the germline V gene are MDHEN and SYDVKM. Trimming shortened V by 5 bases and J by 4 bases, and 17 bases separated the two germline ends. The DNA for the CDR3 is TGTGCCAGCAGTCCCCAGCAGGGGTTAGGCTATGGCTACACCTTC. Its protein product is CASSPQQGLGYGYTF.

In its sample, this clonotype was seen a few times. The chain couples TRBV4-1 to TRBJ1-5; D is unclear. Germline CDR1 MGHRA, CDR2 YSYEKL. Trimming took off 2 bases at V and 1 base at J, with 6 bases between the two ends. The CDR3 covers 14 residues. CDR3 sequence (DNA): TGCGCCAGCAGCCAACTTAAGAGCAATCAGCCCCAGCATTTT. It codes for CASSQLKSNQPQHF.

On this clonotype: Given a much more abundant clone one base away, this may be a read error. This chain connects TRBV28 to TRBJ2-7; D uncertain. This CDR3 is built from 13 residues. The V end was cut by 5 bases, the J end by 4 bases, with 12 bases between. Looked up from germline, CDR1 is MDHEN and CDR2 is SYDVKM. CDR3 in DNA: TGTGCCAGCAGTGAAGCGCTCCGGTACGAGCAGTACTTC. It translates to CASSEALRYEQYF.

In its sample, this clonotype was seen many times. The rearrangement joins TRBV6-1 to TRBJ2-5; 12 positions match TRBD2. The CDR3 is made up of 15 amino acids. Germline values: CDR1 MNHNS, CDR2 SASEGT. J gave up 5 bases and V 6 bases, and 7 bases lay outside the gene matches. CDR3 in amino acids: CASRSSGRAGETQYF. DNA for the CDR3: TGTGCCAGCAGATCTAGCGGGAGGGCGGGGGAGACCCAGTACTTC.

V and J are TRBV2 and TRBJ2-5, with TRBD1 matching 8 bases. The J segment lost 3 bases and the V segment lost 7 bases, leaving 10 bases of the junction unmatched. The CDR3 has 15 amino acids. The V gene's germline CDR1 is SNHLY and CDR2 FYNNEI. This CDR3 reads CASTTGEQSEETQYF. CDR3 bases: TGTGCCAGCACGACAGGGGAACAATCAGAAGAGACCCAGTACTTC.

V is TRBV6-2 or TRBV6-3 and J is TRBJ1-5, with no clear D. The CDR3 runs to 17 residues. The V and J ends lost 0 bases and 0 bases respectively, with 12 bases between them. Germline V gives CDR1 MNHEY, CDR2 SVGEGT. CDR3 protein: CASSYSGRRYSNQPQHF. The CDR3 DNA reads as TGTGCCAGCAGTTACTCCGGGAGGAGGTATAGCAATCAGCCCCAGCATTTT.

The chain couples TRBV9 to TRBJ2-6; 9 bases fit TRBD1. V shed 3 bases, J shed 1 base, and the junction held 8 bases outside the gene matches. Germline-derived CDR1 and CDR2 are SGDLS and YYNGEE. The length of the CDR3 is 18 residues. The CDR3 nucleotides are TGTGCCAGCAGCGCAACGGGACAGGGTGCGTCTGGGGCCAACGTCCTGACTTTC. Translating it yields CASSATGQGASGANVLTF.

This chain links TRBV2 with TRBJ1-3; D is perhaps TRBD1 (5 bases). This CDR3 contains 16 residues. The germline gives CDR1 SNHLY, CDR2 FYNNEI. Between the trimmed V and J ends, which lost 4 bases and 0 bases, there was a span of 13 bases. The CDR3 sequence: CASSGWTPNSGNTIYF. As DNA, the CDR3 is TGTGCCAGCAGTGGCTGGACACCGAACTCTGGAAACACCATATATTTT.

The rearrangement joins TRBV7-9 to TRBJ1-4, with unresolved D. Germline CDR1 is SEHNR and CDR2 is FQNEAQ (reference sequence). CDR3 length: 13 amino acids. Deletions cut 4 bases from V and 7 bases from J, with 10 bases between. CDR3 nucleotides: TGTGCCAGCAGCTCGGCATCGGGTGAAAAACTGTTTTTT. Its protein product is CASSSASGEKLFF.

This chain joins TRBV6-1 and TRBJ2-2; D unclear. The CDR3 totals 15 residues. The V end was cut by 8 bases, the J end by 1 base, with 14 bases between. Germline V CDR1 and CDR2: MNHNS, SASEGT. CDR3 in amino acids: CASQWAVRNTGELFF. The CDR3 DNA reads as TGTGCCAGCCAATGGGCCGTCCGGAACACCGGGGAGCTGTTTTTT.

V gene TRBV30 combines with J gene TRBJ2-7; TRBD2 might be the D (6 bases). Trimming pared 2 bases from V and 0 bases from J, leaving 11 bases between. The CDR3 runs to 14 residues. Germline CDR1 is GTSNPN and CDR2 is SVGIG (reference sequence). The CDR3, as DNA: TGTGCCTGGAGTCCGGGACTGACCTCCTACGAGCAGTACTTC. It encodes CAWSPGLTSYEQYF.

The rearrangement links TRBV9 to TRBJ2-1; possible D gene TRBD1, 5 bases. The CDR3 is 12 residues long. V was cut by 4 bases and J by 10 bases, with 12 bases left in between. CDR1 is SGDLS and CDR2 is YYNGEE in the germline V gene. CDR3 in amino acids: CASSSQEWEQFF. CDR3 coding DNA: TGTGCCAGCAGCTCACAGGAGTGGGAGCAGTTCTTC.

This clonotype was seen once. CDR3 amino acids: CASRGRGRNTDTQYF. For the CDR3, the DNA is TGTGCCAGCAGAGGTCGAGGGAGGAACACAGATACGCAGTATTTT. J is TRBJ2-3 and V is TRBV5-6; D possibly corresponds to TRBD2 (6 bases). The CDR3 has 15 residues. Trimming removed 5 bases from V and 2 bases from J, with 15 bases in between. Germline values: CDR1 SGHDT, CDR2 YYEEEE. Complete variable domain (other parts from reference TRBV5-6 and TRBJ2-3): DAGVTQSPTHLIKTRGQQVTLRCSPKSGHDTVSWYQQALGQGPQFIFQYYEEEERQRGNFPDRFSGHQFPNYSSELNVNALLLGDSALYLCASRGRGRNTDTQYFGPGTRLTVL.

The chain joins TRBV7-8 to TRBJ1-3; no clear D gene. Trimming removed 5 bases from V and 5 bases from J, with 7 bases in between. The CDR3 is made up of 12 amino acids. Per the germline V gene, CDR1 is SGHVS and CDR2 is FQNEAQ. CDR3 residues: CASSLGRNTIYF. As DNA, the CDR3 is TGTGCCAGCAGCCTGGGCCGAAACACCATATATTTT.

The table lists this clonotype with a few counts. The J gene is TRBJ2-1, the V gene TRBV12-5, with 10 bases that match TRBD2. This CDR3 is built from 14 residues. The J segment lost 7 bases and the V segment lost 3 bases, leaving 3 bases of the junction unmatched. Germline CDR1 and CDR2: LGHNT and FRNRAP. CDR3: CASGLAGGPNEQFF. The CDR3 coding sequence is TGTGCTAGTGGTTTAGCGGGAGGGCCGAATGAGCAGTTCTTC.

The CDR3 sequence: CASSTSGVAVAKNIQYF. CDR3 DNA sequence: TGTGCCAGCAGCACCTCAGGCGTAGCGGTAGCCAAAAACATTCAGTACTTC. The chain has TRBV7-2 and TRBJ2-4; tentatively, D is TRBD2 (6 bases). The germline gives CDR1 SGHTA, CDR2 FQGNSA. V was pared by 5 bases and J by 0 bases, with 17 bases between. This CDR3 contains 17 residues.

The genes are TRBV9 and TRBJ2-5; 10 nucleotides match TRBD2. J gave up 2 bases and V 4 bases, and 5 bases lay outside the gene matches. The CDR3 loop spans 15 amino acids. Germline assignment: CDR1 SGDLS and CDR2 YYNGEE. CDR3 loop: CASSYRTSGQETQYF. As DNA, the CDR3 is TGTGCCAGCAGCTACCGGACTAGCGGTCAAGAGACCCAGTACTTC.

This clonotype was seen many times. The junction departs from the called germline gene at one end, perhaps through a read error. The CDR3 DNA reads as TGTGCCAGCAGTAAGTTCTCCCACAATGAGCAGTTCTTC. Its translation is CASSKFSHNEQFF. The chain carries TRBV27 and TRBJ2-1; D unclear. Germline V CDR1 and CDR2: MNHEY, SMNVEV (reference sequence). The CDR3 is 13 residues long.

This rearrangement joins TRBV20-1 to TRBJ1-2, with a weak D call TRBD1 (6 bases). V lost 6 bases to trimming and J lost 0 bases, with 23 bases between them. The germline CDR1 and CDR2 sequences are DFQATT and SNEGSKA (reference sequence). This CDR3 has 17 amino acids. Here the CDR3 DNA reads TGCAGTGCGCCAACTCGGGGGCAAAGGAATTCTAACTATGGCTACACCTTC. Protein product: CSAPTRGQRNSNYGYTF.

To note about this clonotype: A clone one base away is much larger, so this may be a read error. The rearrangement uses TRBV30 and TRBJ2-3; D is ambiguous. Trimming took off 0 bases at V and 5 bases at J, with 15 bases between the two ends. The CDR3 is 15 residues long. Germline V gene sequence: CDR1 GTSNPN, CDR2 SVGIG (reference sequence). The CDR3 reads CAWSVEPHGLDTQYF. The CDR3 DNA sequence: TGTGCCTGGAGTGTTGAACCACACGGCCTAGATACGCAGTATTTT.

The table lists this clonotype with a few counts. V gene TRBV19 combines with J gene TRBJ2-1, with 11 bases aligning to TRBD2. The length of the CDR3 is 17 residues. From germline, CDR1 is LNHDA and CDR2 SQIVND (reference sequence). The trim removed 7 bases at V and 0 bases at J, leaving 8 bases unmatched. CDR3 loop: CASNSGGLADSYNEQFF. The CDR3 DNA follows: TGTGCCAGTAATTCGGGGGGACTAGCGGACTCCTACAATGAGCAGTTCTTC.

This chain connects TRBV30 to TRBJ1-6, with a possible D match to TRBD1 (6 bases). V gave up 7 bases and J gave up 0 bases, with 10 bases separating them. CDR1 and CDR2 (germline): GTSNPN, SVGIG (reference sequence). This CDR3 spans 14 amino acids. CDR3 residues: CALTGSSYNSPLHF. In DNA, the CDR3 is TGTGCCTTAACAGGGAGCTCCTATAATTCACCCCTCCACTTT.